This T cell receptor (beta chain) was recorded in a study of CD8 T cells in ankylosing spondylitis. Study-wide points: The study identified a TCR beta motif of under ten highly homologous variants that appeared characteristic of ankylosing spondylitis blood. Previously reported in reactive arthritis synovial fluid and blood were some of the motif variants.

TCR beta libraries were made by quantitative 5'-RACE with molecular barcodes. TCRdb redid the calling of the 5' RACE reads with MiXCR, one entry per CDR3 protein. Here the sample spans about 150,000 distinct CDR3 sequences, more than 40% being singletons. V lost 0 bases and J lost 8, with 14 bases in between. The CDR3 loop spans 14 amino acids. Per germline, CDR1 DFQATT and CDR2 SNEGSKA (reference sequence). With regard to this clonotype: Its antigen is unknown.

The rearrangement links TRBV20-1 to TRBJ2-1; maybe TRBD2 (5 bases). The sequenced sample was synovial fluid, either unsorted or a sorted T cell fraction (not recorded which). This clonotype was obtained from a male donor with ankylosing spondylitis. CDR3 sequence: CSARDVRRLDEQFF. In DNA, the CDR3 is TGCAGTGCTAGAGATGTCAGGAGGTTAGATGAGCAGTTCTTC.